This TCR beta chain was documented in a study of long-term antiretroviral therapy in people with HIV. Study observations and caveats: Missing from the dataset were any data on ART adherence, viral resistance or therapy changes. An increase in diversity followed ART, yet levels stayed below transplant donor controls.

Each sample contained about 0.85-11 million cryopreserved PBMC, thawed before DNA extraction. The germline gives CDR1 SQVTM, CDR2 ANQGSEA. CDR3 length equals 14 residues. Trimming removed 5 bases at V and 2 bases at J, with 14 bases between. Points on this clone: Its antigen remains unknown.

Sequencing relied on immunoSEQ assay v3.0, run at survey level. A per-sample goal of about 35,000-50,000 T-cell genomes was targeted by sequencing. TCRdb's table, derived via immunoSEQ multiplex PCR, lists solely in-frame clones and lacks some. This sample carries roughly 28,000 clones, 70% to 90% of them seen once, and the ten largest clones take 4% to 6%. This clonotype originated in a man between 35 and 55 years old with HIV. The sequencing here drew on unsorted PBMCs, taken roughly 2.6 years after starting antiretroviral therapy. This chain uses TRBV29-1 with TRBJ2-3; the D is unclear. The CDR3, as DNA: TGCAGCGTTCAAAACGCTGGGATCACAGATACGCAGTATTTT. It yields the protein CSVQNAGITDTQYF.